Shown below are 29 T cell receptor beta chains from a single sample sequenced in a study of Graves' ophthalmopathy and Graves' hyperthyroidism (dated by TCRdb to the late 2010s). Data came from an Illumina HiSeq 2000. For repertoire sequencing, TCR beta CDR3 regions were amplified from RNA transcripts. A first-round RT-PCR used HTBI primers with the Qiagen OneStep RT-PCR kit, followed by a second-round multiplex PCR, size selection and purification. TCRdb handled the public reads itself, with Q25 trimming in fastp and clone calling in MiXCR, and kept productive beta chains. Each entry merges the rows of one CDR3 protein and shows their most common DNA and genes. The sample includes almost 750,000 distinct CDR3 sequences, with 40% observed a single time. Clones ranked in the top ten supply 40% to 45% of the sample. Material: peripheral blood. The receptors come from an adult man with Graves' ophthalmopathy.

The table lists this clonotype with a few counts. The J gene is TRBJ1-2, the V gene TRBV6-5, with no clear D. V lost 0 bases to trimming and J lost 5 bases, with 13 bases between them. The CDR3 runs to 15 residues. CDR1 and CDR2 from the germline V gene are MNHEY and SVGAGI. CDR3 coding DNA: TGTGCCAGCAGTTACTCGACCGGGAAAGGGTATGGCTACACCTTC. This gives the protein CASSYSTGKGYGYTF.

This clonotype was seen a few times. V gene TRBV11-2 combines with J gene TRBJ2-7; 9 bases are a match to TRBD1. V was clipped by 1 base and J by 6 bases; unmatched bases: 7. Germline V CDR1 and CDR2: SGHAT, FQNNGV. This CDR3 region has 15 residues. The CDR3 bases are TGTGCCAGCAGCTTAGGGACAGGGGTAGGCTCCGAGCAGTACTTC. Protein product: CASSLGTGVGSEQYF.

V gene TRBV7-9 combines with J gene TRBJ2-2, with no clear D. The CDR3 runs 14 residues. Germline CDR1 is SEHNR and CDR2 is FQNEAQ (reference sequence). The ends were cut back, 5 bases at V and 7 bases at J, with 14 bases in the middle. The CDR3 reads CASSQVLGNGELFF. CDR3 DNA sequence: TGTGCCAGCAGCCAAGTCTTGGGGAACGGGGAGCTGTTTTTT.

The chain links TRBV15 to TRBJ2-7; perhaps D is TRBD1 or TRBD2 (5 bases each). The CDR3 spans 15 residues. V lost 5 bases, J lost 2 bases, and 16 bases lay in between. Germline assignment: CDR1 LNHNV and CDR2 YYDKDF (reference sequence). CDR3 DNA sequence: TGTGCCACCAGCCAAACTCCGGGACCCACCTACGAGCAGTACTTC. Protein sequence: CATSQTPGPTYEQYF.

The genes are TRBV2 and TRBJ2-7; D gene ambiguous. The CDR3 consists of 13 residues. V was clipped by 8 bases and J by 5 bases, with 16 bases between them. Per germline, CDR1 SNHLY and CDR2 FYNNEI. The CDR3 protein is CASAKEQSHEQYF. The DNA for the CDR3 is TGTGCCAGCGCTAAGGAACAGTCCCACGAGCAGTACTTC.

With respect to this clonotype: The CDR3 ends on some other residue instead of the conserved phenylalanine or tryptophan, so this is likely a read error. The chain employs TRBV10-3 and TRBJ1-1, with unresolved D. The germline gives CDR1 ENHRY, CDR2 SYGVKD. This CDR3 has 15 amino acids. The V end lost 2 bases, the J end lost 4 bases, and 14 bases lay between the germline ends. The CDR3 sequence: CAISEPKTGPTEAFS. CDR3 DNA: TGTGCCATCAGTGAGCCTAAGACGGGCCCCACTGAAGCTTTCTCT.

The chain combines TRBV2 with TRBJ2-5, with D possibly being TRBD1 (6 bases). The CDR3 loop spans 13 amino acids. Germline CDR1 is SNHLY and CDR2 is FYNNEI. V was cut by 6 bases and J by 5 bases, with 13 bases left in between. CDR3 residues: CASRLSGVETQYF. Written as DNA, the CDR3 is TGTGCCAGCAGGCTTTCAGGGGTGGAGACCCAGTACTTC. Full variable domain (missing parts from reference TRBV2 and TRBJ2-5): EPEVTQTPSHQVTQMGQEVILRCVPISNHLYFYWYRQILGQKVEFLVSFYNNEISEKSEIFDDQFSVERPDGSNFTLKIRSTKLEDSAMYFCASRLSGVETQYFGPGTRLLVL.

As for this clonotype: This is likely a read error, given that the CDR3 carries no conserved phenylalanine or tryptophan at its end. The DNA is left out, because the CDR3 cannot be placed on it with certainty; the CDR3 is given as TCRdb lists it. This chain links TRBV5-5 with TRBJ2-2. Per germline, CDR1 SGHKS and CDR2 YYEKEE (reference sequence). The CDR3 has 9 amino acids, counting both end residues. The CDR3 is CASSSGVLI.

The rearrangement uses TRBV6-2 or TRBV6-3 and TRBJ2-7; TRBD1 or TRBD2 may be the D gene (6 bases each). With 8 bases removed from V and 3 bases from J, the gap between germline ends came to 17 bases. The germline gives CDR1 MNHEY, CDR2 SVGEGT. This CDR3 comprises 14 residues. The CDR3 DNA is TGTGCCAGCGGACTGGGGGGCCCCAACTACGAGCAGTACTTC. It translates to CASGLGGPNYEQYF.

The chain carries TRBV25-1 and TRBJ2-5, with 10 bases matching TRBD2. The V gene's germline CDR1 is MGHDK and CDR2 SYGVNS. The CDR3 spans 16 residues. The V segment lost 6 bases and the J segment 5 bases; nucleotides outside the gene matches: 12. The CDR3, as DNA: TGTGCCAGCAGCACCGCCGGGACTAGCGTGTGGGAGACCCAGTACTTC. Protein: CASSTAGTSVWETQYF.

Only a few counts were recorded for this clonotype. The J gene is TRBJ2-2, the V gene TRBV7-9, with 11 bases matching TRBD2. In germline, CDR1 is SEHNR, CDR2 FQNEAQ (reference sequence). The CDR3 consists of 18 residues. V lost 3 bases, J lost 3 bases, and 9 bases stayed unmatched. CDR3 nucleotide sequence: TGTGCCAGCAGCTTGGGAACTAGCGGGAGATGGTACACCGGGGAGCTGTTTTTT. This translates into CASSLGTSGRWYTGELFF.

This clonotype was seen many times. The V call is TRBV20-1, the J call TRBJ2-7; maybe TRBD2 (6 bases). The CDR3 is 11 amino acids. Trimming shortened V by 5 bases and J by 8 bases, and 13 bases separated the two germline ends. Germline loops: CDR1 DFQATT, CDR2 SNEGSKA (reference sequence). This CDR3 reads CSADGEDQQYF. The CDR3 coding sequence is TGCAGTGCTGACGGGGAGGATCAGCAGTACTTC.

This clonotype occurred many times. V usage is TRBV7-9 and J usage is TRBJ2-5; tentative D call: TRBD1 (5 bases). Between the trimmed V and J ends, which lost 3 bases and 4 bases, there was a span of 18 bases. Germline values: CDR1 SEHNR, CDR2 FQNEAQ (reference sequence). The CDR3 length is 16 residues. The CDR3 DNA reads TGTGCCAGCAGCTTCTCCCTGCGTCAGGGCGCAGAGACCCAGTACTTC. Translated: CASSFSLRQGAETQYF.

The rearrangement uses TRBV24-1 and TRBJ1-5; no clear D gene. Germline loops: CDR1 KGHDR, CDR2 SFDVKD. This CDR3 contains 16 residues. The germline V and J ends were trimmed by 2 bases and 7 bases, with 17 bases remaining between them. The CDR3 reads CATSDSSAGYEQPQHF. In nucleotides, the CDR3 is TGTGCCACCAGTGATTCGTCCGCCGGGTACGAGCAGCCCCAGCATTTT.

This clonotype has ten or more counts. This sequence joins TRBV7-2 and TRBJ1-5; no clear D gene. The length of the CDR3 is 15 residues. Trimming left V 5 bases short and J 6 bases short, with 17 bases between. Germline lookup yields CDR1 SGHTA and CDR2 FQGNSA. The CDR3 protein is CASSTTWGTGQPQHF. CDR3 sequence (DNA): TGTGCCAGCAGCACGACATGGGGTACGGGTCAGCCCCAGCATTTT.

This clonotype occurred a few times. The gene calls are TRBV2 and TRBJ1-1; 10 bases fit TRBD1. This CDR3 is built from 14 residues. CDR1 and CDR2 (germline): SNHLY, FYNNEI. The ends lost 6 bases at V and 4 bases at J; junction bases unmatched: 5. CDR3: CASSVGDRGTEAFF. CDR3 in DNA: TGTGCCAGCAGCGTGGGGGACAGGGGCACTGAAGCTTTCTTT. The complete variable domain, with remaining parts taken from reference TRBV2 and TRBJ1-1, reads EPEVTQTPSHQVTQMGQEVILRCVPISNHLYFYWYRQILGQKVEFLVSFYNNEISEKSEIFDDQFSVERPDGSNFTLKIRSTKLEDSAMYFCASSVGDRGTEAFFGQGTRLTVV.

This clonotype was observed a few times. The gene calls are TRBV12-3 or TRBV12-4 and TRBJ2-5; possibly TRBD1 for D (6 bases). Trimming took off 3 bases at V and 4 bases at J, with 18 bases between the two ends. The CDR3 sequence is 16 residues long. The CDR3 region is CASSFWDRPRGETQYF. The CDR3 DNA sequence: TGTGCCAGCAGTTTCTGGGACCGCCCCAGGGGAGAGACCCAGTACTTC.

This clonotype was counted ten times or more. V is TRBV15 and J is TRBJ2-5; D possibly uses TRBD1 or TRBD2 (5 bases each). The CDR3 length is 13 residues. V was shortened by 4 bases and J by 2 bases, with 8 bases between the two germline ends. Per germline, CDR1 LNHNV and CDR2 YYDKDF (reference sequence). The chain's CDR3 is CATSTGRQETQYF. CDR3 DNA: TGTGCCACCAGCACGGGACGTCAAGAGACCCAGTACTTC.

The rearrangement uses TRBV11-2 and TRBJ2-7; 7 bases line up with TRBD1. J was trimmed by 7 bases and V by 4 bases; bases with no gene match: 7. The CDR3 runs 13 residues. CDR1 is SGHAT and CDR2 is FQNNGV in the germline V gene. CDR3 in DNA: TGTGCCAGCAGCTCGGGACAGTCAAGGGAGCAGTACTTC. As protein: CASSSGQSREQYF. The whole variable domain, remainder taken from reference TRBV11-2 and TRBJ2-7, is EAGVAQSPRYKIIEKRQSVAFWCNPISGHATLYWYQQILGQGPKLLIQFQNNGVVDDSQLPKDRFSAERLKGVDSTLKIQPAKLEDSAVYLCASSSGQSREQYFGPGTRLTVT.

The genes are TRBV4-2 and TRBJ1-5, with D perhaps matching TRBD1 (5 bases). The CDR3 sequence is 15 residues long. Germline assignment: CDR1 LGHNA and CDR2 YNFKEQ. Trimming stripped 2 bases from V and 5 bases from J, with 13 bases between. The CDR3 region has the DNA TGTGCCAGCAGCCAACGGCAGGGTATAGATCAGCCCCAGCATTTT. Encoded protein: CASSQRQGIDQPQHF.

This chain joins TRBV10-3 and TRBJ2-1; D possibly uses TRBD1 or TRBD2 (5 bases each). V dropped 6 bases and J dropped 6 bases, with 24 bases sitting between them. The CDR3 contains 17 residues. The germline V gene encodes CDR1 ENHRY and CDR2 SYGVKD. DNA of the CDR3: TGTGCCATCAGGTCAGGCGAGACCGGGACGCCAAGCAATGAGCAGTTCTTC. This encodes CAIRSGETGTPSNEQFF.

On this clonotype: This may be a read error, as it is one base from a much larger clone. V and J are TRBV15 and TRBJ2-5; D gene unclear. The germline V gene has CDR1 LNHNV and CDR2 YYDKDF (reference sequence). The CDR3 spans 14 residues. CDR3 amino acids: CATSRNTVAETLYF. In DNA, the CDR3 is TGTGCCACCAGCAGAAACACAGTGGCAGAGACCCTGTACTTC.

Concerning this clonotype itself: Because it lacks the conserved phenylalanine or tryptophan at the end, this CDR3 is likely a read error. The chain has TRBV9 and TRBJ1-2; 8 nucleotides agree with TRBD1. In germline, CDR1 is SGDLS, CDR2 YYNGEE. This CDR3 spans 20 amino acids. V shed 0 bases, J shed 3 bases, and the junction held 19 bases outside the gene matches. CDR3 residues: CASSVEEQGADLYQDYGYTL. The CDR3 DNA is TGTGCCAGCAGCGTAGAGGAGCAGGGGGCAGACCTATACCAAGACTATGGCTACACCCTC.

The table lists this clonotype with a few counts. J is TRBJ2-7 and V is TRBV29-1, with D hard to call. The V gene's germline CDR1 is SQVTM and CDR2 ANQGSEA. The CDR3 has 14 residues. V shed 2 bases and J shed 2 bases, with 13 bases lying between them. CDR3 in amino acids: CSVELPLIPYEQYF. CDR3 sequence (DNA): TGCAGCGTTGAATTACCGCTAATCCCCTACGAGCAGTACTTC.

This clonotype was observed a single time. This chain uses TRBV2 with TRBJ1-3; no clear D gene. Germline CDR1 is SNHLY and CDR2 is FYNNEI. Deletions cut 2 bases from V and 0 bases from J, with 5 bases between. The CDR3 has 14 amino acids. CDR3: CASSEWSSGNTIYF. The DNA of the CDR3 is TGTGCCAGCAGTGAATGGAGCTCTGGAAACACCATATATTTT. Variable domain in full (rest from reference TRBV2 and TRBJ1-3): EPEVTQTPSHQVTQMGQEVILRCVPISNHLYFYWYRQILGQKVEFLVSFYNNEISEKSEIFDDQFSVERPDGSNFTLKIRSTKLEDSAMYFCASSEWSSGNTIYFGEGSWLTVV.

V is TRBV15 and J is TRBJ2-7; D might be TRBD1 (6 bases). Germline V CDR1 and CDR2: LNHNV, YYDKDF (reference sequence). Trimming took off 1 base at V and 7 bases at J, with 17 bases between the two ends. The CDR3 contains 15 residues. The CDR3 is CATSRAGTRMGEQYF. CDR3 in DNA: TGTGCCACCAGCAGAGCTGGGACACGGATGGGGGAGCAGTACTTC.

The chain combines TRBV15 with TRBJ1-4; 8 bases fit TRBD1. V was clipped by 3 bases and J by 14 bases; unmatched bases: 14. Germline lookup yields CDR1 LNHNV and CDR2 YYDKDF (reference sequence). The CDR3 is 15 amino acids. Here the CDR3 reads CATSRTTGVSSRLFF. Written as DNA, the CDR3 is TGTGCCACCAGCAGGACGACAGGGGTCTCCTCTCGGCTGTTTTTT.

This clonotype was recorded a few times. Mismatch with germline at one junction end may stem from a read error. V is TRBV7-9 and J is TRBJ2-7; 7 nucleotides align to TRBD2. The germline gives CDR1 SEHNR, CDR2 FQNEAQ (reference sequence). The CDR3 is 13 amino acids. CDR3 nucleotides: TGCGCCAGCAGCCGCGCGGCGGGAGTCGAGCAGTACTTC. Translation gives CASSRAAGVEQYF.

At least ten counts were recorded for this clonotype. The chain uses TRBV24-1 and TRBJ2-7, with a possible D match to TRBD1 (5 bases). Germline loops: CDR1 KGHDR, CDR2 SFDVKD. Deletions cut 4 bases from V and 5 bases from J, with 17 bases between. The CDR3 is 15 amino acids. The CDR3 is CATSEIQVLCNEQYF. CDR3 coding DNA: TGTGCCACCAGTGAGATACAGGTCTTGTGCAACGAGCAGTACTTC.